The clone carrying this T cell receptor beta chain occurred a few times. The data originate from a study of spatial heterogeneity in lung cancer. Time point denoted: blood at routine non-recurrence follow-up after resection. Sequencing was performed on whole RNA extracted from tumor and nontumor lung tissue, or from frozen PBMC, and the material was left unsorted. The CDR3 spans 15 residues. Trimming removed 7 bases from V and 8 bases from J, with 20 bases in between. The germline V gene has CDR1 LNHNV and CDR2 YYDKDF (reference sequence). One entry per CDR3 protein, called by TCRdb with MiXCR from the 5' RACE reads. Altogether fewer than 55,000 distinct CDR3 sequences are present, roughly 7.4% being singletons, with the ten largest covering approximately 40%.

Material: PBMCs, obtained at follow-up. The rearrangement joins TRBV15 to TRBJ1-4; a possible D gene is TRBD1 (6 bases). This receptor was taken from a female donor with early-stage non-small cell lung cancer. CDR3 bases: TGTGCCACCAAGTGGCCGGGGGGCCTGGAGGAAAAACTGTTTTTT. Amino acid sequence: CATKWPGGLEEKLFF.